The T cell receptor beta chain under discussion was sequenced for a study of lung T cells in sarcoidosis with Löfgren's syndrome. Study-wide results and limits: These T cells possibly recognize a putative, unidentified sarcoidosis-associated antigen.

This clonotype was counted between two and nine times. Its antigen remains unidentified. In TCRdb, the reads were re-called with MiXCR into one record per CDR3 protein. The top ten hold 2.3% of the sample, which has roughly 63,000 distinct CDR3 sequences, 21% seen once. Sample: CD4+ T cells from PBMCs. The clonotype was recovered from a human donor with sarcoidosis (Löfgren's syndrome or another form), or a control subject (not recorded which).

The CDR3 protein is CASSYSGRSNEQFF. The CDR3 DNA reads as TGTGCCAGCAGCTATAGCGGGAGGAGCAATGAGCAGTTCTTC. The V call is TRBV7-3, the J call TRBJ2-1, with TRBD2 identical over 10 bases. J was trimmed by 6 bases and V by 4 bases; bases with no gene match: 3. The germline V gene encodes CDR1 SGHTA and CDR2 FQGTGA. The CDR3 is 14 amino acids.